These 27 T cell receptor beta chains were all obtained from the same sample, sequenced in a study of T cells in localized non-small cell lung cancer. Only in-frame clones appear in the TCRdb table, and some are missing; sequencing was by immunoSEQ multiplex PCR. The profile covers about 2,200 clones, with more than 25% appearing a single time and over 9.5% taken by the ten largest. The material sequenced was normal lung tissue next to the tumor, taken before any cancer treatment. The receptors here all came from a female donor aged 60 or older with stage I squamous cell lung carcinoma.

This rearrangement joins TRBV9 to TRBJ2-6, with D possibly TRBD1 on 6 matching bases. V was clipped by 3 bases and J by 1 base, with 8 bases between them. Germline V gene lookup returns CDR1 SGDLS and CDR2 YYNGEE. CDR3 size: 15 residues. CDR3 residues: CASSAQGSGANVLTF. DNA for the CDR3: TGTGCCAGCAGCGCTCAGGGGTCTGGGGCCAACGTCCTGACTTTC.

This chain connects TRBV29-1 to TRBJ2-7, with 11 positions matching TRBD1. V shed 6 bases, J shed 3 bases, and the junction held 4 bases outside the gene matches. CDR3 size: 13 residues. Germline CDR1 is SQVTM and CDR2 is ANQGSEA. This CDR3 is CSVGTGGVYEQYF. The CDR3 nucleotides are TGCAGCGTCGGGACAGGGGGGGTCTACGAGCAGTACTTC.

The V call is TRBV9, the J call TRBJ2-2, with D tentatively TRBD1 or TRBD2 (5 bases each). V was trimmed by 4 bases and J by 0 bases, leaving 13 bases between them. The germline V gene encodes CDR1 SGDLS and CDR2 YYNGEE. This CDR3 region has 16 residues. The CDR3 region has the DNA TGTGCCAGCAGCCCCGAGGGGCCCCCGAACACCGGGGAGCTGTTTTTT. Translating gives CASSPEGPPNTGELFF.

By sample share, this clone is large. The chain links TRBV6-8 to TRBJ2-1; 11 bases fit TRBD2. The CDR3 is 15 amino acids. CDR1 and CDR2 from the germline V gene are MNHGY and SAAAGT. The trim removed 6 bases at V and 4 bases at J, leaving 5 bases unmatched. The CDR3, as DNA: TGTGCCAGCAGCCCCGGACTAGCGGGTTACAATGAGCAGTTCTTC. Its translation is CASSPGLAGYNEQFF.

This clone was picked up a small number of times. The chain couples TRBV6-8 to TRBJ2-7; D remains unclear. The germline V gene encodes CDR1 MNHGY and CDR2 SAAAGT. The CDR3 spans 12 residues. V was trimmed by 7 bases and J by 2 bases, leaving 9 bases between them. CDR3 residues: CASNSPPYEQYF. CDR3 DNA sequence: TGTGCCAGCAACAGTCCCCCCTACGAGCAGTACTTC.

The CDR3 sequence: CASSLGGGTDTQYF. CDR3 DNA: TGTGCCAGTAGTCTCGGCGGCGGCACAGATACGCAGTATTTT. The rearrangement joins TRBV19 to TRBJ2-3, with unresolved D. This CDR3 has 14 residues. Between the trimmed V and J ends, which lost 5 bases and 1 base, there was a span of 10 bases. CDR1 is LNHDA, CDR2 SQIVND, per germline (reference sequence).

This clone has only one observation. This sequence joins TRBV19 and TRBJ2-1, with 9 bases aligning to TRBD2. This CDR3 comprises 15 residues. Trimming cost V 5 bases and J 3 bases; bases outside gene matches: 5. Germline V gene sequence: CDR1 LNHDA, CDR2 SQIVND (reference sequence). CDR3 coding DNA: TGTGCCAGTAGTTTTAGCGGGAGCCACTACAATGAGCAGTTCTTC. This sequence encodes CASSFSGSHYNEQFF. Using reference TRBV19 and TRBJ2-1 for the parts outside the CDR3, the full variable domain is DGGITQSPKYLFRKEGQNVTLSCEQNLNHDAMYWYRQDPGQGLRLIYYSQIVNDFQKGDIAEGYSVSREKKESFPLTVTSAQKNPTAFYLCASSFSGSHYNEQFFGPGTRLTVL.

This clone qualifies as medium-sized. This chain links TRBV1 with TRBJ1-3. TRBV1 is listed as a pseudogene. There are 16 residues in the CDR3. The CDR3 loop is CASSQRRRASGNTIYF. The DNA of the CDR3 is TGCGCCAGCAGCCAAAGACGACGGGCCTCTGGAAACACCATATATTTT.

In DNA form, the CDR3 reads TGTGCCAGCTCAGCGGGGACCTATGGCTACACCTTC. It yields the protein CASSAGTYGYTF. This chain joins TRBV18 and TRBJ1-2, with D perhaps TRBD1 (5 bases). Germline V lookup: CDR1 KGHSH, CDR2 LQKENI. The CDR3 runs to 12 residues. Trimming shortened V by 5 bases and J by 4 bases, and 8 bases separated the two germline ends.

In its sample, this clone ranks as medium-sized. The V gene is TRBV28, the J gene TRBJ2-1; 10 positions agree with TRBD2. The V and J ends lost 3 bases and 3 bases, in that order; junction bases with no gene match: 5. Germline V gives CDR1 MDHEN, CDR2 SYDVKM. The CDR3 sequence is 16 residues long. CDR3 nucleotides: TGTGCCAGCAGTTTGGGGCTAGCGGGAGACTACAATGAGCAGTTCTTC. It is translated as CASSLGLAGDYNEQFF.

The chain uses TRBV28 and TRBJ1-1; D is perhaps TRBD1 (6 bases). Germline assignment: CDR1 MDHEN and CDR2 SYDVKM. Trimming removed 5 bases from V and 7 bases from J, with 20 bases in between. This CDR3 is 15 amino acids long. CDR3 in amino acids: CASSPMADSWGEAFF. Written as DNA, the CDR3 is TGTGCCAGCAGTCCTATGGCGGACAGTTGGGGTGAAGCTTTCTTT.

This chain connects TRBV30 to TRBJ2-3; no clear D. V dropped 3 bases and J dropped 7 bases, with 11 bases sitting between them. The CDR3 has 12 residues. Germline V gene sequence: CDR1 GTSNPN, CDR2 SVGIG (reference sequence). The CDR3 sequence is CAWRTVGNTQYF. DNA for the CDR3: TGTGCCTGGAGGACCGTCGGAAATACGCAGTATTTT.

This clone has just a few counts. The rearrangement joins TRBV5-1 to TRBJ2-5, with 11 positions matching TRBD2. The V and J ends lost 0 bases and 4 bases, in that order; junction bases with no gene match: 5. The length of the CDR3 is 16 residues. Germline lookup yields CDR1 SGHRS and CDR2 YFSETQ. The CDR3 is CASSLGPTSGGETQYF. DNA for the CDR3: TGCGCCAGCAGCTTGGGTCCCACTAGCGGGGGAGAGACCCAGTACTTC.

V is TRBV11-3 and J is TRBJ2-1; perhaps D is TRBD1 or TRBD2 (5 bases each). Looked up from germline, CDR1 is SGHNT and CDR2 is YENEEA. The CDR3 runs to 14 residues. Trimming cost V 3 bases and J 7 bases, with 13 bases left between them. CDR3 in DNA: TGTGCCAGCAGCTTTGTGGGACCGATAAATGAGCAGTTCTTC. Its translation: CASSFVGPINEQFF. The whole variable domain, remainder taken from reference TRBV11-3 and TRBJ2-1, is EAGVVQSPRYKIIEKKQPVAFWCNPISGHNTLYWYLQNLGQGPELLIRYENEEAVDDSQLPKDRFSAERLKGVDSTLKIQPAELGDSAVYLCASSFVGPINEQFFGPGTRLTVL.

This clone was detected only once. This chain uses TRBV28 with TRBJ1-6; 7 positions agree with TRBD1. This CDR3 has 15 residues. The trim removed 2 bases at V and 4 bases at J, leaving 2 bases unmatched. Germline V lookup: CDR1 MDHEN, CDR2 SYDVKM. The CDR3 is CASSLGRGYNSPLHF. The DNA of the CDR3 is TGTGCCAGCAGTTTAGGCAGGGGGTATAATTCACCCCTCCACTTT.

The genes are TRBV29-1 and TRBJ1-6, with D uncertain. CDR1 is SQVTM and CDR2 is ANQGSEA in the germline V gene. V dropped 0 bases and J dropped 10 bases, with 10 bases sitting between them. The length of the CDR3 is 13 residues. CDR3 protein: CSVEEGRGSPLHF. The CDR3 nucleotides read TGCAGCGTTGAAGAAGGGCGTGGGTCACCCCTCCACTTT. Together with reference TRBV29-1 and TRBJ1-6, the CDR3 gives the full variable domain: SAVISQKPSRDICQRGTSLTIQCQVDSQVTMMFWYRQQPGQSLTLIATANQGSEATYESGFVIDKFPISRPNLTFSTLTVSNMSPEDSSIYLCSVEEGRGSPLHFGNGTRLTVT.

This clone has just a few counts. The gene calls are TRBV4-1 and TRBJ1-5; the D gene is possibly TRBD1 (5 bases). There are 16 residues in the CDR3. CDR1 and CDR2 from the germline V gene are MGHRA and YSYEKL. Trimming removed 3 bases at V and 0 bases at J, with 12 bases between. The CDR3 is CASSQEGRNSNQPQHF. The CDR3 DNA is TGCGCCAGCAGCCAGGAGGGACGGAATAGCAATCAGCCCCAGCATTTT.

This clone has more than one count but fewer than ten. The chain has TRBV6-8 and TRBJ2-2; TRBD1 matches 7 bases. The CDR3 runs to 17 residues. The ends lost 5 bases at V and 0 bases at J; junction bases unmatched: 9. From germline, CDR1 is MNHGY and CDR2 SAAAGT. The CDR3 reads CASSQRGPTSNTGELFF. The CDR3, as DNA: TGTGCCAGCAGTCAGAGGGGGCCCACCTCGAACACCGGGGAGCTGTTTTTT.

This clone has just a few counts. J is TRBJ2-7 and V is TRBV23-1, with TRBD1 identical over 10 bases. TRBV23-1 is placed among ORFs of uncertain function. The V gene end was trimmed by 6 bases and the J gene end by 4 bases; junction bases not matched to a gene: 12. This CDR3 is built from 16 residues. The CDR3 loop is CASSQEPGTGAYEQYV. As DNA, the CDR3 is TGCGCCAGCAGCCAAGAACCGGGGACAGGGGCGTACGAGCAGTACGTC.

This clone was seen only once. V and J are TRBV19 and TRBJ2-1; D not resolved. Trimming pared 7 bases from V and 0 bases from J, leaving 10 bases between. The CDR3 spans 14 residues. In germline, CDR1 is LNHDA, CDR2 SQIVND (reference sequence). The CDR3 DNA reads TGTGCCAGTAAGTACTCTAGCTCCTACAATGAGCAGTTCTTC. This sequence encodes CASKYSSSYNEQFF.

The chain has TRBV19 and TRBJ2-3; D perhaps matches TRBD1 (6 bases). The V end was cut by 7 bases, the J end by 2 bases, with 22 bases between. The CDR3 has 17 amino acids. The germline V gene has CDR1 LNHDA and CDR2 SQIVND (reference sequence). CDR3 protein: CASKTHRADLNTDTQYF. The CDR3 DNA is TGTGCCAGTAAGACCCACAGGGCGGACCTGAACACAGATACGCAGTATTTT.

The chain employs TRBV6-8 and TRBJ2-7, with 7 bases matching TRBD1. Per germline, CDR1 MNHGY and CDR2 SAAAGT. Trimming removed 5 bases from V and 1 base from J; junction bases left unmatched: 14. The CDR3 is 17 residues long. CDR3 nucleotides: TGTGCCAGCAGTCGGATCCCAGGGGGAGCAGGGTCCTACGAGCAGTACTTC. Protein sequence: CASSRIPGGAGSYEQYF.

Only a few counts were recorded for this clone. V usage is TRBV18 and J usage is TRBJ2-5, with 8 positions matching TRBD2. The V segment lost 3 bases and the J segment 2 bases; nucleotides outside the gene matches: 14. The CDR3 sequence is 18 residues long. Germline V lookup: CDR1 KGHSH, CDR2 LQKENI. The CDR3 is CASSPPGGAGGPQETQYF. The CDR3 region has the DNA TGTGCCAGCTCACCCCCCGGAGGGGCGGGGGGACCGCAAGAGACCCAGTACTTC.

The V and J genes are TRBV6-8 and TRBJ2-2; D is uncertain. Germline V lookup: CDR1 MNHGY, CDR2 SAAAGT. The CDR3 has 13 amino acids. The V and J ends lost 1 base and 4 bases respectively, with 4 bases between them. The CDR3 nucleotides read TGTGCCAGCAGTTACTGGGGCACCGGGGAGCTGTTTTTT. Translated: CASSYWGTGELFF.

This clone was found a few times. The gene calls are TRBV6-8 and TRBJ2-6, with a tentative D call TRBD1 (5 bases). In germline, CDR1 is MNHGY, CDR2 SAAAGT. The CDR3 sequence is 13 residues long. V was shortened by 2 bases and J by 8 bases, with 7 bases between the two germline ends. The CDR3 bases are TGTGCCAGCAGTTACCAGGGTACCAACGTCCTGACTTTC. Residues: CASSYQGTNVLTF.

Only a few counts were recorded for this clone. The J gene is TRBJ1-2, the V gene TRBV6-8, with 8 bases lining up with TRBD1. The CDR3 is 13 residues long. The V gene's germline CDR1 is MNHGY and CDR2 SAAAGT. V shed 6 bases, J shed 12 bases, and the junction held 12 bases outside the gene matches. For the CDR3, the DNA is TGTGCCAGCAGACGTACAGGGGGTCCTACTGACACCTTC. It encodes CASRRTGGPTDTF.

The chain uses TRBV9 and TRBJ2-1; D remains ambiguous. Trimming took 5 bases from V and 9 from J, leaving 15 bases between them. The CDR3 has 13 residues. Germline lookup yields CDR1 SGDLS and CDR2 YYNGEE. The CDR3 loop is CASSEEAWSEQFF. The CDR3 region has the DNA TGTGCCAGCAGTGAAGAGGCGTGGTCTGAGCAGTTCTTC.